This T cell receptor (beta chain) is drawn from a study of blood T cells in healthy people across ages. Study results and limitations: Among long-lived donors, naive CD4+ cells were more numerous and diversity higher than in aged donors.

The V end lost 8 bases, the J end lost 0 bases, and 12 bases lay between the germline ends. Looked up from germline, CDR1 is MDHEN and CDR2 is SYDVKM. The CDR3 covers 14 residues. A word on this clonotype: Its antigen is still unknown.

Primed by a sample-barcoded 5' primer and a J-beta primer mix, a second PCR proceeded for about 6 to 12 cycles. TCRdb recomputed calls from the 5' RACE reads with MiXCR, one row per CDR3 protein. Of about 580,000 distinct CDR3 sequences in the sample, roughly 48% were seen once. The chain employs TRBV28 and TRBJ2-3; maybe TRBD2 (6 bases). Sequenced sample: blood. This receptor was identified in an elderly man in good health. The CDR3 nucleotides read TGTGCCAGCGTGGGGCGGGGTAGCACAGATACGCAGTATTTT. Amino acid sequence: CASVGRGSTDTQYF.